These T cell receptor beta chains were read from a single sample in a study of beta chain features in type 1 diabetes. TCRdb keeps only in-frame clones here, not all; method: immunoSEQ multiplex PCR. The sample contains about 9,400 clones, around 82% of which appear only once. Input material: Tregs from blood. These receptors all stem from a woman aged 18-29 years in good health. Both conserved end residues are part of each CDR3. A D gene is named only where the DNA matches it firmly. Clone size, where shown, is once, few, many, or a class for clones that have expanded.

j_gene: TRBJ2-7
d_gene: TRBD2
abundance: NA
v_gene: TRBV13
CDR3nt: TGTGCCAGCAGCTTAGATGGCGGGGGGGCCTACGAGCAGTACTTC
CDR3aa: CASSLDGGGAYEQYF

j_gene: TRBJ1-6
d_gene: TRBD1
abundance: NA
v_gene: TRBV23-1
CDR3nt: TGCGCCAGCAGGTACAGGGGGAATTCACCCCTCCACTTT
CDR3aa: CASRYRGNSPLHF

j_gene: TRBJ2-1
d_gene: TRBD2
abundance: NA
v_gene: TRBV6-1
CDR3nt: TGTGCCAGCACCCTGACCCTAGCGGGAGGATATGAGCAGTTCTTC
CDR3aa: CASTLTLAGGYEQFF

j_gene: TRBJ2-3
d_gene: NA
abundance: NA
v_gene: TRBV5-1
CDR3nt: TGCGCCAGCAGCGTGAGGGGGAGTGAGGATACGCAGTATTTT
CDR3aa: CASSVRGSEDTQYF

j_gene: TRBJ2-3
d_gene: TRBD2
abundance: NA
v_gene: TRBV15
CDR3nt: TGTGCCACCAGCAGGGAACTAGCGGGGGGGCTCTCAGATACGCAGTATTTT
CDR3aa: CATSRELAGGLSDTQYF

j_gene: TRBJ2-1
d_gene: NA
abundance: NA
v_gene: TRBV18
CDR3nt: TGTGCCAGCTCACCACCGGGCAGGGAGCAGTTCTTC
CDR3aa: CASSPPGREQFF

j_gene: TRBJ2-2
d_gene: NA
abundance: NA
v_gene: TRBV7-9
CDR3nt: TGTGCCAGCAGCTTAGGACAGCCCTCGAACACCGGGGAGCTGTTTTTT
CDR3aa: CASSLGQPSNTGELFF

j_gene: TRBJ2-1
d_gene: TRBD2
abundance: NA
v_gene: TRBV18
CDR3nt: TGTGCCAGCTCACTGGGCGGGAGCGGTGTATCCAATGAGCAGTTCTTC
CDR3aa: CASSLGGSGVSNEQFF

j_gene: TRBJ2-1
d_gene: TRBD2
abundance: NA
v_gene: TRBV2
CDR3nt: TGTGCCAGCAGTGAAGCTAGCGGGAGAATAAATGAGCAGTTCTTC
CDR3aa: CASSEASGRINEQFF

j_gene: TRBJ1-6
d_gene: NA
abundance: NA
v_gene: TRBV2
CDR3nt: TGTGCCAGCAGTGTGGTCGGGACTAGTAATTCACCCCTCCACTTT
CDR3aa: CASSVVGTSNSPLHF

j_gene: TRBJ2-1
d_gene: NA
abundance: NA
v_gene: TRBV6-6
CDR3nt: TGTGCCAGCAGTTACTCCGGCGCGGGGCGTAATGAGCAGTTCTTC
CDR3aa: CASSYSGAGRNEQFF

j_gene: TRBJ1-2
d_gene: NA
abundance: once
v_gene: TRBV4-1
CDR3nt: TGCGCCAGCAGCCAAGATCCGAGTACGGGCTATGGCTACACCTTC
CDR3aa: CASSQDPSTGYGYTF

j_gene: TRBJ1-2
d_gene: NA
abundance: NA
v_gene: TRBV19
CDR3nt: TGTGCCAGTAGTAAAACGACAGGTGACTATGGCTACACCTTC
CDR3aa: CASSKTTGDYGYTF

j_gene: TRBJ2-1
d_gene: NA
abundance: NA
v_gene: TRBV2
CDR3nt: TGTGCCAGCAGTGAACTAGCTGCTTCCAATGAGCAGTTCTTC
CDR3aa: CASSELAASNEQFF

j_gene: TRBJ1-2
d_gene: NA
abundance: NA
v_gene: TRBV2
CDR3nt: TGTGCCAGCCAGGGCAGGGGACGGGCTAACTATGGCTACACCTTC
CDR3aa: CASQGRGRANYGYTF

j_gene: TRBJ2-7
d_gene: TRBD2
abundance: few
v_gene: TRBV7-9
CDR3nt: TGTGCCAGCAGCTCCCGCTTCTCGCGGGAGACTTACGAGCAGTACTTC
CDR3aa: CASSSRFSRETYEQYF

j_gene: TRBJ1-1
d_gene: NA
abundance: NA
v_gene: TRBV18
CDR3nt: TGTGCCAGCTCACCACAACCAGGACTGCCTAACACTGAAGCTTTCTTT
CDR3aa: CASSPQPGLPNTEAFF

j_gene: TRBJ2-2
d_gene: NA
abundance: NA
v_gene: TRBV6-5
CDR3nt: TGTGCCAGCAGTTACTTTCCCGGTACGAGCACCGGGGAGCTGTTTTTT
CDR3aa: CASSYFPGTSTGELFF

j_gene: TRBJ2-7
d_gene: NA
abundance: NA
v_gene: TRBV7-9
CDR3nt: TGTGCCAGCAGCCCCTTTAGCGAGCAGTACTTC
CDR3aa: CASSPFSEQYF

j_gene: TRBJ2-1
d_gene: NA
abundance: NA
v_gene: TRBV6-1
CDR3nt: TGTGCCAGCAGTATACTAGGTATTTACAATGAGCAGTTCTTC
CDR3aa: CASSILGIYNEQFF

j_gene: TRBJ2-7
d_gene: NA
abundance: once
v_gene: TRBV29-1
CDR3nt: TGCAGCGTTGAAGATGGCAGCTACGAGCAGTACTTC
CDR3aa: CSVEDGSYEQYF

j_gene: TRBJ2-3
d_gene: NA
abundance: few
v_gene: TRBV5-1
CDR3nt: TGCGCCAGCAGCTTCGGACAGACCACAGATACGCAGTATTTT
CDR3aa: CASSFGQTTDTQYF

j_gene: TRBJ1-2
d_gene: NA
abundance: NA
v_gene: TRBV30
CDR3nt: TGTGCCTGGGGCGAGCGGCAATCCAACTATGGCTACACCTTC
CDR3aa: CAWGERQSNYGYTF

j_gene: TRBJ1-2
d_gene: NA
abundance: NA
v_gene: TRBV19
CDR3nt: TGTGCCAGTAGTATAGATTCGACAGCGAACTATGGCTACACCTTC
CDR3aa: CASSIDSTANYGYTF

j_gene: TRBJ2-7
d_gene: TRBD1
abundance: NA
v_gene: TRBV23-1
CDR3nt: TGCGCCAGCAGTCACCGGGACAGGGAATACGAGCAGTACTTC
CDR3aa: CASSHRDREYEQYF